The clone carrying this T cell receptor beta chain appeared many times. Its target is unknown. These data originate in a study of tumor-infiltrating lymphocytes in primary liver carcinoma. Study conclusions and caveats: Samples, which were bulk and unsorted, did not allow CD4+ and CD8+ repertoires to be compared. Less overlap was seen in tumor-adjacent and tumor-blood pairs than in tumor region pairs. The top-250-clone fraction was significantly higher in tumors than in blood (p = 0.039).

RNA was extracted from whole blood without cell sorting, alongside germline DNA. Before any surgery took place, four milliliters of peripheral blood were collected. CDR1 is MNHNS, CDR2 SASEGT, per germline. The V end lost 2 bases, the J end lost 16 bases, and 15 bases lay between the germline ends. There are 12 residues in the CDR3. TCR beta cDNA was prepared out of around 460 ng total RNA by means of a constant-region primer. Construction of TCR beta libraries relied on three successive nested multiplex PCR rounds employing slightly modified ARM-PCR. It was with TRBV1-TRBV30 forward primers and a C-beta reverse primer that the first two PCR rounds were run, at around 11 cycles each. TCRdb fed the multiplex PCR reads into MiXCR, producing one record per CDR3 protein. The data show hundreds of thousands of distinct CDR3 sequences, approximately 60% seen once.

The source is a man between 40 and 49 years old with primary liver carcinoma and hepatitis B virus infection. This chain links TRBV6-1 with TRBJ2-1; a weak D match, TRBD2 (6 bases). The sequenced sample consisted of peripheral blood. CDR3 sequence: CASSELAGKGFF. CDR3 sequence (DNA): TGTGCCAGCAGTGAACTGGCGGGAAAGGGATTCTTC.